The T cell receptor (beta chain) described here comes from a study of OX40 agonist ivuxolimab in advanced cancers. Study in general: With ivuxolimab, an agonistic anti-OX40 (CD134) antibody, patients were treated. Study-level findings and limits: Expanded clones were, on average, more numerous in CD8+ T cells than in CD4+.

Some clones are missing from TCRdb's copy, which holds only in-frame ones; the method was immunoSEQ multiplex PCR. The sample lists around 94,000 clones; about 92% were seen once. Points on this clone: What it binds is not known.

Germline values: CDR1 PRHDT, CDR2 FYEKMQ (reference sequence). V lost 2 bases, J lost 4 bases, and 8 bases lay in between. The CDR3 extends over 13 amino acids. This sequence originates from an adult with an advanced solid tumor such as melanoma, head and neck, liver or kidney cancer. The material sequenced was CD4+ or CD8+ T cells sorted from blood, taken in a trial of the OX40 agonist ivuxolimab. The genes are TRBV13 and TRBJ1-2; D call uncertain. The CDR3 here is CASSLRLSYGYTF. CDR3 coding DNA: TGTGCCAGCAGCTTACGGCTTTCCTATGGCTACACCTTC.